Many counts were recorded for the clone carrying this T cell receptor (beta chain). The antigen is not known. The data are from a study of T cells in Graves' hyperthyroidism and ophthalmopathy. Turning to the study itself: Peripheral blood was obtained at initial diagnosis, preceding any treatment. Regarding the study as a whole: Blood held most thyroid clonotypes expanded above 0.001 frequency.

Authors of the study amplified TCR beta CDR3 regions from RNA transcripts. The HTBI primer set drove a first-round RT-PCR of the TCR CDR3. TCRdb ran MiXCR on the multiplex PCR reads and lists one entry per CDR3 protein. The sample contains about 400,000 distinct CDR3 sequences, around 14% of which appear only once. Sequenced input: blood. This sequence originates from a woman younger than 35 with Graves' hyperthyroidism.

The DNA for the CDR3 is TGCAGCGTCCGGGGGAGAAACAATGAAAAACTGTTTTTT. Amino acid sequence: CSVRGRNNEKLFF. The V call is TRBV29-1, the J call TRBJ1-4; D might be TRBD1 (5 bases). This CDR3 contains 13 residues. Trimming took 6 bases from V and 5 from J, leaving 13 bases between them. Germline CDR1 and CDR2: SQVTM and ANQGSEA.